This T cell receptor beta chain was sequenced in a study of T cell repertoires in cytomegalovirus infection. At the level of the study: Public TCR beta signatures provided an indication of both CMV infection and a matching HLA type.

Worth noting for this clonotype: Antigen: not known.

Regarding the study as a whole: HLA-C-restricted CMV-specific TCR beta clonotypes prevailed in the ex vivo response.

TCRdb re-analysed the reads in MiXCR, keeping a single row per CDR3 protein. The profile shows about 900,000 distinct CDR3 sequences, 30% to 40% of them singletons. Germline V gene sequence: CDR1 SGHRS, CDR2 YFSETQ. The ends lost 3 bases at V and 5 bases at J; junction bases unmatched: 5. This CDR3 spans 15 amino acids. The input for sequencing was cultured CD8+ T cells from PBMCs, taken from culture after CMV antigen stimulation. The rearrangement links TRBV5-1 to TRBJ2-5, with 12 bases matching TRBD1. The TCR sequence derives from a human donor in good health (CMV status not recorded). Some clones in this sample may be carry-over from other donors' samples. CDR3 sequence reads: CASSWGQGAWETQYF. CDR3 DNA: TGCGCCAGCAGCTGGGGACAGGGGGCTTGGGAGACCCAGTACTTC. Based on the CDR3 plus reference TRBV5-1 and TRBJ2-5, the full variable domain is KAGVTQTPRYLIKTRGQQVTLSCSPISGHRSVSWYQQTPGQGLQFLFEYFSETQRNKGNFPGRFSGRQFSNSRSEMNVSTLELGDSALYLCASSWGQGAWETQYFGPGTRLLVL.